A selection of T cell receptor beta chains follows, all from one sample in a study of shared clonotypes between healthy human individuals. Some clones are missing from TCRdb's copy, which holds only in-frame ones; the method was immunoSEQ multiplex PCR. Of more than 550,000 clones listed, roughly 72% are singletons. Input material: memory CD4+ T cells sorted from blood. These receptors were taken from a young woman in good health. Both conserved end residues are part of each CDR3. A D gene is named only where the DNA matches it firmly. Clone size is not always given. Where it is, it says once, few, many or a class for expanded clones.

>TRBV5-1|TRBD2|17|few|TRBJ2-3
CASSLEGREPLIDTQYF
TGCGCCAGCAGCTTGGAAGGGCGGGAGCCCCTCATAGATACGCAGTATTTT
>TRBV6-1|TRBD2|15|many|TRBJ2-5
CASLRGGPHQETQYF
TGTGCCAGCCTTCGGGGGGGACCACACCAAGAGACCCAGTACTTC
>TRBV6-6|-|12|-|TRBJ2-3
CASSYLKDTQYF
TGTGCCAGCAGTTACCTTAAAGATACGCAGTATTTT
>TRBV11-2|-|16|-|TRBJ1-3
CASSSITGYSGNTIYF
TGTGCCAGCAGCTCAATAACAGGGTACTCTGGAAACACCATATATTTT
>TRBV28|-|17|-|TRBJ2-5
CASSLFWAGGGGETQYF
TGTGCCAGCAGTTTATTTTGGGCTGGCGGAGGGGGGGAGACCCAGTACTTC
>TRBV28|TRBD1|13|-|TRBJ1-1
CASGLTGPTEAFF
TGTGCCAGCGGCTTGACAGGGCCCACTGAAGCTTTCTTT
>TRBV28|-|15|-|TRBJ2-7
CASTSWVGTIGEQYF
TGTGCCAGCACCAGTTGGGTCGGGACGATTGGGGAGCAGTACTTC
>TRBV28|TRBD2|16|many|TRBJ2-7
CASSRSIAGVSYEQYF
TGTGCCAGCAGTCGTAGTATAGCGGGAGTTAGTTACGAGCAGTACTTC
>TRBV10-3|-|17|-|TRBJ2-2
CAISVETGTAGTGELFF
TGTGCCATCAGTGTGGAGACCGGGACAGCGGGCACCGGGGAGCTGTTTTTT
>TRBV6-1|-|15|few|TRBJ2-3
CASSERHGATDTQYF
TGTGCCAGCAGTGAGCGTCACGGAGCCACAGATACGCAGTATTTT
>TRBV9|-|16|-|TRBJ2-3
CASSVVGRAGTDTQYF
TGTGCCAGCAGCGTAGTGGGCAGGGCGGGCACAGATACGCAGTATTTT
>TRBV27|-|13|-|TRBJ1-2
CASSTTPNYGYTF
TGTGCCAGCAGCACCACTCCTAACTATGGCTACACCTTC
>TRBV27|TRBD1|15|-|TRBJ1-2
CASSLLTGGNYGYTF
TGTGCCAGCAGTTTATTGACAGGGGGAAACTATGGCTACACCTTC
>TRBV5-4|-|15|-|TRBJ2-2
CASSFGGQGVEELFF
TGTGCCAGCAGCTTTGGGGGACAAGGGGTTGAGGAGCTGTTTTTT